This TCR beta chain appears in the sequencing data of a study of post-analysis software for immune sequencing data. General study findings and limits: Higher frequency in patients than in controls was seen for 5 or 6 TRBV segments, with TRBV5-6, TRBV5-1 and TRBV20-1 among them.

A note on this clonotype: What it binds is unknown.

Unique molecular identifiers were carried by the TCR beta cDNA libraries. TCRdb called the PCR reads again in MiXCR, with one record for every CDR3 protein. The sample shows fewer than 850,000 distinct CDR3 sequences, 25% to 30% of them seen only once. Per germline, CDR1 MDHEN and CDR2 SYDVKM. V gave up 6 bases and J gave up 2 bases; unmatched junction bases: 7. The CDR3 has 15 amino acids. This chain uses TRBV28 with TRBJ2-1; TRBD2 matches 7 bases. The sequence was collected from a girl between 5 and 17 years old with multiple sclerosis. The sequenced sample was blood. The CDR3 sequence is CASSKPSGTYNEQFF. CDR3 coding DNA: TGTGCCAGCAGCAAACCTAGCGGTACCTACAATGAGCAGTTCTTC.